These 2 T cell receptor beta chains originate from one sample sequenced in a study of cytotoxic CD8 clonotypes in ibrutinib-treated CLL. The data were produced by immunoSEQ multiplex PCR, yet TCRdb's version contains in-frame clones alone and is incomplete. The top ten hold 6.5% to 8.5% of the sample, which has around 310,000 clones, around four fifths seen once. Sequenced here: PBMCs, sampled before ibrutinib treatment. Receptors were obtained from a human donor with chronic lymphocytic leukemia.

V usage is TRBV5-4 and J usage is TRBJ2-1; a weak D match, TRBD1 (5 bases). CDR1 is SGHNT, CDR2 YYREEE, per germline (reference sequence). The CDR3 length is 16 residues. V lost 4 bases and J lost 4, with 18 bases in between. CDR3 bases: TGTGCCAGCAGCAATTCACAATGGGGCCTATACAATGAGCAGTTCTTC. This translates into CASSNSQWGLYNEQFF.

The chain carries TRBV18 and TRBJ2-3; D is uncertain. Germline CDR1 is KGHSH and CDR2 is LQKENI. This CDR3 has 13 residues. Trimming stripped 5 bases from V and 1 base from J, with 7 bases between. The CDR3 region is CASSARRTDTQYF. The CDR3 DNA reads TGTGCCAGCTCAGCGCGGCGCACAGATACGCAGTATTTT.